The entry below gives a single T cell receptor (beta chain) sequence along with its context. This record belongs to a study of human versus mouse CDR3 diversity and MHC coevolution. Sequencing used immunoSEQ multiplex PCR; TCRdb keeps in-frame clones, though not all of them. The sample lists 86,000 or so clones; around 93% were seen once. Germline V gene data show CDR1 as MNHNS and CDR2 as SASEGT. V was clipped by 1 base and J by 12 bases, with 13 bases between them. The CDR3 is made up of 13 amino acids. This chain connects TRBV6-1 to TRBJ2-1, with D perhaps matching TRBD2 (6 bases). The sample taken for sequencing was naive CD4+ T cells from blood. Subset denoted: CD45RO-negative CD62L-positive naive CD4 T cells. The clonotype comes from a person aged 25 to 75 in good health. CDR3: CASSEGSGVGQFF. The CDR3 DNA reads TGTGCCAGCAGTGAAGGGTCGGGGGTTGGGCAGTTCTTC.